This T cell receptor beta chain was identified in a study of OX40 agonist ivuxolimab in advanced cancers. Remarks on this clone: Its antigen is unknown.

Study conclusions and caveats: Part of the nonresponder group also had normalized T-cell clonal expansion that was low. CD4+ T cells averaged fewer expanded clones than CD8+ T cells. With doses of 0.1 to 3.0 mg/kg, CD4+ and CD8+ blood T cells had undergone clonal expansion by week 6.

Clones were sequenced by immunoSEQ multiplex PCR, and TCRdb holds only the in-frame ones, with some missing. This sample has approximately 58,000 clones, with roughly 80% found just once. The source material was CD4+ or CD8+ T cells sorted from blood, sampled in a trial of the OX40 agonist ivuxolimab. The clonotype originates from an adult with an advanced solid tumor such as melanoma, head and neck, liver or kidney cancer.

The CDR3 protein is CASSVRLNLPGEQFF. The CDR3 nucleotides are TGTGCCAGCAGTGTTCGGCTGAACCTCCCCGGTGAGCAGTTCTTC. The genes are TRBV6-5 and TRBJ2-1; D is unresolved. The V and J ends lost 5 bases and 9 bases respectively, with 20 bases between them. Germline values: CDR1 MNHEY, CDR2 SVGAGI. The CDR3 runs to 15 residues.